Presented here are 5 T cell receptor beta chains from one specimen sequenced in a study of vaccination effects on CD4 cells after COVID-19. Their specific antigens are unknown. Researchers isolated CD4+ T cells once around 11 days of culture had elapsed. This individual tested PCR-positive for SARS-CoV-2 infection between March and December 2020. Participants each got two BNT162b2 or mRNA-1273 vaccine doses. Generated by immunoSEQ multiplex PCR, the TCRdb table keeps only in-frame clones and is missing some. The sample yields tens of thousands of clones, about 70% seen once. The sample here was CD4+ T cells from PBMCs cultured without peptide, taken after COVID-19 vaccination. The source of these receptors is a human donor who had a prior SARS-CoV-2 infection.

The chain carries TRBV11-3 and TRBJ1-1; 8 positions match TRBD1. Per the germline V gene, CDR1 is SGHNT and CDR2 is YENEEA. J lost 3 bases, V lost 1 base, and 1 base had no gene match. CDR3 length equals 14 residues. CDR3 loop: CASSLAGGDTEAFF. DNA of the CDR3: TGTGCCAGCAGCTTAGCAGGGGGCGACACTGAAGCTTTCTTT.

This clone was found a few times. This chain links TRBV3-1 (or the pseudogene TRBV3-2) with TRBJ2-7; D is possibly TRBD1 or TRBD2 (5 bases each). Germline assignment: CDR1 LGHDT and CDR2 YNNKEL (reference sequence). The CDR3 has 14 amino acids. Between the trimmed V and J ends, which lost 3 bases and 6 bases, there was a span of 15 bases. CDR3: CASSHPGRLVEQYF. DNA of the CDR3: TGTGCCAGCAGCCACCCGGGACGACTGGTCGAGCAGTACTTC.

The chain is built from TRBV7-6 and TRBJ2-3; D unresolved. This CDR3 spans 12 amino acids. The germline V and J ends were trimmed by 5 bases and 3 bases, with 6 bases remaining between them. Per the germline V gene, CDR1 is SGHVS and CDR2 is FNYEAQ. The DNA for the CDR3 is TGTGCCAGCAGCCACGGGACAGATACGCAGTATTTT. This codes for CASSHGTDTQYF.

This chain links TRBV2 with TRBJ1-1, with D unresolved. The CDR3 contains 13 residues. V was cut by 4 bases and J by 8 bases, with 14 bases left in between. From germline, CDR1 is SNHLY and CDR2 FYNNEI. CDR3 sequence: CASSVNGYLEAFF. As DNA, the CDR3 is TGTGCCAGCAGTGTGAATGGTTACCTAGAAGCTTTCTTT.

The chain employs TRBV19 and TRBJ2-3; 8 bases agree with TRBD2. Germline CDR1 and CDR2: LNHDA and SQIVND (reference sequence). CDR3 length equals 16 residues. V was clipped by 5 bases and J by 5 bases; unmatched bases: 12. CDR3 protein: CASSQAAGASGDTQYF. Written as DNA, the CDR3 is TGTGCCAGTAGTCAAGCAGCGGGGGCGAGTGGAGATACGCAGTATTTT.